What follows describes a single T cell receptor (beta chain). This record comes from a study of technical replicates of blood from a few donors. This CDR3 is built from 15 residues. Germline-derived CDR1 and CDR2 are SGHRS and YFSETQ. With 0 bases removed from V and 0 bases from J, the gap between germline ends came to 10 bases. The protocol was immunoSEQ multiplex PCR, while the TCRdb copy is restricted to in-frame clones and leaves out a portion. The sample records some 12,000 clones, around 91% being singletons. The material sequenced was PBMCs. The J gene is TRBJ2-7, the V gene TRBV5-1, with a weak D call TRBD2 (5 bases). The source is a human donor in good health. DNA for the CDR3: TGCGCCAGCAGCTTGGATCCGGGAAGCTCCTACGAGCAGTACTTC. Translation: CASSLDPGSSYEQYF. Together with reference TRBV5-1 and TRBJ2-7, the CDR3 gives the full variable domain: KAGVTQTPRYLIKTRGQQVTLSCSPISGHRSVSWYQQTPGQGLQFLFEYFSETQRNKGNFPGRFSGRQFSNSRSEMNVSTLELGDSALYLCASSLDPGSSYEQYFGPGTRLTVT.